Listed here are 25 T cell receptor beta chains from one sample, sequenced in a study of identical twins. MiXCR, run by TCRdb on the 5' RACE reads, gives a single entry per CDR3 protein. The table lists hundreds of thousands of distinct CDR3 sequences, roughly 12% of them singletons. This sample also appeared in a second study, on yellow fever vaccine responses in identical twins.

Material: PBMCs. Receptor source: a woman in her late teens or twenties in good health.

V usage is TRBV7-6 and J usage is TRBJ2-3; TRBD2 is a possible D gene (5 bases). This CDR3 contains 17 residues. The germline V and J ends were trimmed by 2 bases and 4 bases, with 19 bases remaining between them. Germline CDR1 and CDR2: SGHVS and FNYEAQ. CDR3 sequence: CASSLFPSHDGADTQYF. The DNA of the CDR3 is TGTGCCAGCAGCTTATTCCCTAGCCACGATGGTGCAGATACGCAGTATTTT.

This clonotype was detected many times. CDR3 in amino acids: CASSLEWGRTNEAFF. The DNA for the CDR3 is TGCGCCAGCAGCTTGGAGTGGGGACGCACGAATGAAGCTTTCTTT. The J gene is TRBJ1-1, the V gene TRBV5-1; tentative D call: TRBD1 (5 bases). This CDR3 contains 15 residues. Looked up from germline, CDR1 is SGHRS and CDR2 is YFSETQ. Trimming stripped 0 bases from V and 7 bases from J, with 16 bases between.

This clonotype appeared a few times. The rearrangement links TRBV7-8 to TRBJ2-1, with TRBD2 matching over 13 bases. Losses at the gene ends were 4 bases for V and 7 bases for J; bases not matched to a gene: 10. The CDR3 contains 17 residues. Germline V gives CDR1 SGHVS, CDR2 FQNEAQ. CDR3 coding DNA: TGTGCCAGCAGCTCGACAACTAGCGGGAGGGCCAGGAATGAGCAGTTCTTC. The encoded protein is CASSSTTSGRARNEQFF.

This clonotype was seen more than once but under ten times. The chain carries TRBV5-1 and TRBJ1-6; D is undetermined. The V end lost 7 bases, the J end lost 0 bases, and 11 bases lay between the germline ends. In germline, CDR1 is SGHRS, CDR2 YFSETQ. There are 15 residues in the CDR3. This chain's CDR3 is CASREKSSYNSPLHF. For the CDR3, the DNA is TGCGCCAGCCGCGAAAAGAGCTCCTATAATTCACCCCTCCACTTT.

About this clonotype itself: Since the CDR3 does not end with the conserved phenylalanine or tryptophan, this likely comes from a read error. The chain employs TRBV7-9 and TRBJ1-3, with D possibly being TRBD1 (5 bases). Trimming removed 4 bases from V and 10 bases from J, with 14 bases in between. The CDR3 sequence is 13 residues long. The germline V gene encodes CDR1 SEHNR and CDR2 FQNEAQ (reference sequence). CDR3 sequence: CASSSSREGTIYC. The DNA for the CDR3 is TGTGCCAGCAGCTCCTCCCGGGAGGGGACCATATATTGT.

The rearrangement uses TRBV23-1 and TRBJ2-7; tentatively, D is TRBD2 (6 bases). TRBV23-1 is an ORF, with its function uncertain. The germline V and J ends were trimmed by 5 bases and 3 bases, with 14 bases remaining between them. The CDR3 runs to 14 residues. The CDR3 here is CASSSSGRHYEQYF. The CDR3 DNA reads as TGCGCCAGCAGTAGCTCTGGGAGGCACTACGAGCAGTACTTC.

The rearrangement uses TRBV7-8 and TRBJ2-7, with no clear D. The V end was cut by 5 bases, the J end by 0 bases, with 17 bases between. Germline CDR1 and CDR2: SGHVS and FQNEAQ. CDR3 size: 16 residues. CDR3 sequence reads: CASSLTAGQPSYEQYF. CDR3 bases: TGTGCCAGCAGCCTCACCGCCGGGCAACCCTCCTACGAGCAGTACTTC. Based on the CDR3 plus reference TRBV7-8 and TRBJ2-7, the full variable domain is GAGVSQSPRYKVAKRGQDVALRCDPISGHVSLFWYQQALGQGPEFLTYFQNEAQLDKSGLPSDRFFAERPEGSVSTLKIQRTQQEDSAVYLCASSLTAGQPSYEQYFGPGTRLTVT.

Only a few counts were recorded for this clonotype. The J gene is TRBJ1-2, the V gene TRBV6-1, with D perhaps matching TRBD1 (5 bases). CDR3 size: 13 residues. V dropped 6 bases and J dropped 6 bases, with 14 bases sitting between them. Looked up from germline, CDR1 is MNHNS and CDR2 is SASEGT. The CDR3 coding sequence is TGTGCCAGCAGCCACGGGACCCTGGATGGCTACACCTTC. This sequence encodes CASSHGTLDGYTF.

As for this clonotype: This may be a read error, as it is one base from a much larger clone. V gene TRBV18 combines with J gene TRBJ2-1, with D unclear. Trimming took 3 bases from V and 7 from J, leaving 19 bases between them. Germline V gene data show CDR1 as KGHSH and CDR2 as LQKENI. The CDR3 is made up of 16 amino acids. CDR3 amino acids: CASSPRSLRTFNEQFF. The DNA of the CDR3 is TGTGCCAGCTCACCCCGAAGCCTCAGGACGTTTAATGAGCAGTTCTTC.

Only a few counts were recorded for this clonotype. This sequence joins TRBV29-1 and TRBJ2-2; TRBD2 matches 8 bases. Germline lookup yields CDR1 SQVTM and CDR2 ANQGSEA. This CDR3 contains 13 residues. V lost 7 bases to trimming and J lost 4 bases; unmatched junction nucleotides: 5. This CDR3 reads CSASSGPTGELFF. The CDR3 region has the DNA TGCAGCGCTTCTAGCGGGCCCACCGGGGAGCTGTTTTTT.

This clonotype has just a few counts. V gene TRBV18 combines with J gene TRBJ2-7; D is undetermined. Trimming pared 8 bases from V and 5 bases from J, leaving 16 bases between. Germline CDR1 reads KGHSH; CDR2 reads LQKENI. The CDR3 sequence is 13 residues long. CDR3 sequence: CASTQQGLNEQYV. CDR3 nucleotide sequence: TGTGCCAGCACCCAGCAAGGTCTGAACGAGCAGTACGTC.

The chain links TRBV20-1 to TRBJ2-7, with D perhaps TRBD1 or TRBD2 (5 bases each). Per germline, CDR1 DFQATT and CDR2 SNEGSKA (reference sequence). The CDR3 has 13 residues. V lost 1 base, J lost 4 bases, and 11 bases lay in between. CDR3 bases: TGCAGTGCTAGAGGAGGGGACCGATACGAGCAGTACTTC. Amino acid sequence: CSARGGDRYEQYF.

This sequence joins TRBV5-1 and TRBJ1-6, with 9 bases matching TRBD1. The junction had 6 bases not matched to a gene; V was cut back by 5 bases and J by 6 bases. Per germline, CDR1 SGHRS and CDR2 YFSETQ. The CDR3 is 15 residues long. CDR3 protein: CASRRQGEANSPLHF. DNA for the CDR3: TGCGCCAGCAGGCGACAGGGGGAAGCTAATTCACCCCTCCACTTT.

This clonotype was seen a few times. V gene TRBV6-5 combines with J gene TRBJ2-3, with 8 bases aligning to TRBD1. Looked up from germline, CDR1 is MNHEY and CDR2 is SVGAGI. The CDR3 is 15 amino acids. V was clipped by 2 bases and J by 5 bases; unmatched bases: 6. CDR3 region: CASSYQGALGDTQYF. The DNA for the CDR3 is TGTGCCAGCAGTTACCAGGGGGCGCTAGGAGATACGCAGTATTTT.

This clonotype was observed a handful of times. V and J are TRBV20-1 and TRBJ2-1; 15 bases agree with TRBD2. The CDR3 contains 16 residues. The ends lost 3 bases at V and 2 bases at J; junction bases unmatched: 2. Germline assignment: CDR1 DFQATT and CDR2 SNEGSKA (reference sequence). This CDR3 is CSARGLAGGAYNEQFF. CDR3 nucleotide sequence: TGCAGTGCTAGGGGACTAGCGGGAGGTGCCTACAATGAGCAGTTCTTC.

This clonotype was seen repeatedly, ten times or more. The chain uses TRBV5-1 and TRBJ2-4; D not resolved. V was trimmed by 3 bases and J by 0 bases, leaving 22 bases between them. The CDR3 has 19 amino acids. Germline V gene sequence: CDR1 SGHRS, CDR2 YFSETQ. Here the CDR3 DNA reads TGCGCCAGCAGCTGGTCAGAGTTTGGTATGGCGAAAGCCAAAAACATTCAGTACTTC. It codes for CASSWSEFGMAKAKNIQYF.

V gene TRBV10-3 combines with J gene TRBJ1-1, with D hard to call. Deletions cut 2 bases from V and 1 base from J, with 8 bases between. CDR3 length: 14 residues. Germline loops: CDR1 ENHRY, CDR2 SYGVKD. As DNA, the CDR3 is TGTGCCATCAGTGAGGGACTGACGAACACTGAAGCTTTCTTT. Its translation is CAISEGLTNTEAFF.

The rearrangement joins TRBV7-2 to TRBJ2-6; D may be TRBD2 (6 bases). The CDR3 has 15 residues. Per the germline V gene, CDR1 is SGHTA and CDR2 is FQGNSA. V lost 5 bases and J lost 2, with 10 bases in between. CDR3 nucleotide sequence: TGTGCCAGCAGCCCGGGACTTGCTGGGGCCAACGTCCTGACTTTC. Its translation is CASSPGLAGANVLTF.

This clonotype has more than one count but fewer than ten. The V and J genes are TRBV6-1 and TRBJ2-6; D unresolved. V was cut by 7 bases and J by 0 bases, with 13 bases left in between. The CDR3 runs 16 residues. The germline CDR1 and CDR2 sequences are MNHNS and SASEGT. The CDR3 coding sequence is TGTGCCAGCACCCAAGGACGGTTCTCTGGGGCCAACGTCCTGACTTTC. Translation: CASTQGRFSGANVLTF.

There are a few counts of this clonotype. The J gene is TRBJ2-4, the V gene TRBV7-9; D may be TRBD1 or TRBD2 (5 bases each). The CDR3 has 14 amino acids. CDR1 SEHNR and CDR2 FQNEAQ come from the germline V gene (reference sequence). Trimming removed 7 bases at V and 9 bases at J, with 19 bases between. CDR3 sequence (DNA): TGTGCCAGCACCCGGGACGGCGACGGGTCCATTCAGTACTTC. Translation gives CASTRDGDGSIQYF. The full variable domain, its missing parts supplied by reference TRBV7-9 and TRBJ2-4, is DTGVSQNPRHKITKRGQNVTFRCDPISEHNRLYWYRQTLGQGPEFLTYFQNEAQLEKSRLLSDRFSAERPKGSFSTLEIQRTEQGDSAMYLCASTRDGDGSIQYFGAGTRLSVL.

CDR3 loop: CASSPTYRESEQFF. CDR3 in DNA: TGTGCCAGCAGCCCCACCTACAGGGAAAGTGAGCAGTTCTTC. The chain uses TRBV5-6 and TRBJ2-1, with a weak D call TRBD1 (6 bases). In germline, CDR1 is SGHDT, CDR2 YYEEEE. The CDR3 runs 14 residues. The germline V and J ends were trimmed by 4 bases and 9 bases, with 17 bases remaining between them.

This chain joins TRBV29-1 and TRBJ2-1; 16 bases align to TRBD2. Germline CDR1 and CDR2: SQVTM and ANQGSEA. There are 14 residues in the CDR3. V shed 5 bases and J 12 bases; nucleotides not matched to a gene: 7. The CDR3 nucleotides read TGCAGCGTTTGGGGGACTAGCGGGAGGGCTTGGCAGTTCTTC. Amino acids: CSVWGTSGRAWQFF.

This clonotype was recorded at least ten times. The CDR3 region has the DNA TGCGCCAGCAGTGACGCCGGGACAGGGAATGAGCAGTTCTTC. This encodes CASSDAGTGNEQFF. This sequence joins TRBV10-1 and TRBJ2-1; the match to TRBD1 covers 9 bases. Germline lookup yields CDR1 WNHNN and CDR2 SYGVQD (reference sequence). The CDR3 length is 14 residues. With 3 bases clipped from V and 7 bases from J, the junction kept 4 bases outside the gene matches.

V usage is TRBV27 and J usage is TRBJ2-5; TRBD1 is a possible D gene (6 bases). V lost 4 bases and J lost 1, with 13 bases in between. The CDR3 spans 15 residues. Germline V gene sequence: CDR1 MNHEY, CDR2 SMNVEV (reference sequence). CDR3 in DNA: TGTGCCAGCAGTTCGATTGGGGGCAGCCAAGAGACCCAGTACTTC. It translates to CASSSIGGSQETQYF.

This clonotype has only a few counts. This chain links TRBV28 with TRBJ2-1, with TRBD2 identical over 8 bases. The ends lost 3 bases at V and 6 bases at J; junction bases unmatched: 10. CDR1 and CDR2 from the germline V gene are MDHEN and SYDVKM. The CDR3 is made up of 16 amino acids. CDR3 sequence reads: CASSLGVAGFLNEQFF. CDR3 coding DNA: TGTGCCAGCAGTTTGGGAGTAGCGGGATTTCTCAATGAGCAGTTCTTC.